Reported below is one T cell receptor beta chain. No antigen is known for it. The CDR3 has 15 residues. The germline gives CDR1 SGHRS, CDR2 YFSETQ. V was trimmed by 2 bases and J by 4 bases, leaving 12 bases between them. Noted treatment: roughly 10-day PBMC culture with coronavirus spike peptide pools or control peptides (ViraFEST assay). Oncomine TCR Beta short-read sequencing was applied to DNA from cultured CD4+ T cells. Via MiXCR, TCRdb re-called the PCR reads, giving one row per CDR3 protein. The table has about 19,000 distinct CDR3 sequences, under 45% seen once. The entry originates in a study of vaccination and CD4 T cells after COVID-19. The study's findings and limits: Vaccine-specific clones numbering 304 of 307 showed spike mono-reactivity in convalescent patients.

The chain employs TRBV5-1 and TRBJ2-2; no definite D call. This clonotype was obtained from a human donor who had recovered from COVID-19. This specimen consisted of CD4+ T cells from blood, cultured in vitro, obtained before SARS-CoV-2 vaccination. DNA of the CDR3: TGCGCCAGCAGCTTCGGCGTTTTGGGCACCGGGGAGCTGTTTTTT. Its protein is CASSFGVLGTGELFF.